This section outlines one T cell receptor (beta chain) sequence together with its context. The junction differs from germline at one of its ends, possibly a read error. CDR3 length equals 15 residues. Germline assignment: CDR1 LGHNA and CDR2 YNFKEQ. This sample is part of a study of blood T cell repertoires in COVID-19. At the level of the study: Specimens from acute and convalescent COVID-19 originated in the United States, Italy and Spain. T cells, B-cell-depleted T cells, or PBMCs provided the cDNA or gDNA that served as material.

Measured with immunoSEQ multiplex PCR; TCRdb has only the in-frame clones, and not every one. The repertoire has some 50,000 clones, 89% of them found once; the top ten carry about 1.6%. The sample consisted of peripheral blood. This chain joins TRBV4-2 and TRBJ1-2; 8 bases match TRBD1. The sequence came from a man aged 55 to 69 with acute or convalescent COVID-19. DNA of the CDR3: TGTGCCAGCAGCCAAGAGCAGGGGGCCACTACGACGCCTCACTTC. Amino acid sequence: CASSQEQGATTTPHF.